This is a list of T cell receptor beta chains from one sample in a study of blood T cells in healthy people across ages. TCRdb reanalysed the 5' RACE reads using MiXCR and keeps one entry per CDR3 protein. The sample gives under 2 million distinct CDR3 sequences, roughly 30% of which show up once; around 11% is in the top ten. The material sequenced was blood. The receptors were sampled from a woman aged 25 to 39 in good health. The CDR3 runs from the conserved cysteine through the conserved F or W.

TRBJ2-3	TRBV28	CASTIIESGTEDLGGDTQYF
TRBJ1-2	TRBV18	CASSPIRFIDGYTF
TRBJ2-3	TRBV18	CASSPQGPDTQYF
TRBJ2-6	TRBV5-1	CASTGDSGANVLTF
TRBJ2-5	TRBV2	CASSEGYTRTQYF
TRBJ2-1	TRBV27	CASATGTGSHEQFF
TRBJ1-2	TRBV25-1	CASSDSGSDYGYTF
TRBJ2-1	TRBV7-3	CASSSGLAGAYNEQFF
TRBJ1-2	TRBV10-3	CATQRGYGYTF
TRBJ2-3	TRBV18	CATKGRGGSTDTQYF
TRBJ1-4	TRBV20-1	CSARDLSVEKLFF
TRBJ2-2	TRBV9	CASSPSGAAGELFF
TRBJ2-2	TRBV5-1	CASSFSGVELFF
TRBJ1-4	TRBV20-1	CSARRQGDAKLFF
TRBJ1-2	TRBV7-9	CTSSLETGGYGYTF
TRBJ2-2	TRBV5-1	CASSPPGQGDTGELFF
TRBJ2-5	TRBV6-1	CASSEREQETQYF
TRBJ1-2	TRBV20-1	CSARETGQHYGYTF